These 14 T cell receptor beta chains share one sample of origin, sequenced in a study of low-dose radiotherapy and immunotherapy resistance in tumors (dated by TCRdb to between 2021 and 2023). Superscript III and a set of TRAV- and TRBV-specific primers were used to synthesize first-strand cDNA, so that both TCRalpha and TCRbeta chains were covered. TCRs were amplified for about 20 PCR cycles with Phusion, using a constant-region primer paired with the adapter attached to the V primers. TCRdb reprocessed the public reads (quality trimming at Q25 with fastp, clone calling with MiXCR) and kept in-frame beta chains. Duplicate CDR3 protein sequences are folded into a single record with the most common DNA and genes. This sample gives about 9,800 distinct CDR3 sequences in total; 35% to 50% of them show up just once. The ten biggest clones cover roughly 6.2% of the sample. These receptors were taken from a human donor with advanced metastatic prostate, ovarian, gallbladder or colorectal cancer (not recorded which). This table probably holds off-target reads from a library built for another chain.

The chain is built from TRBV19 and TRBJ2-3; a possible D gene is TRBD2 (6 bases). The CDR3 consists of 15 residues. V dropped 4 bases and J dropped 1 base, with 12 bases sitting between them. CDR1 and CDR2 from the germline V gene are LNHDA and SQIVND (reference sequence). CDR3 protein: CASSTTGGGTDTQYF. The CDR3 DNA follows: TGTGCCAGTAGTACAACCGGGGGTGGCACAGATACGCAGTATTTT.

This clonotype is medium-sized (0.01 to 0.1%). V and J are TRBV19 and TRBJ2-3; D is unclear. Per the germline V gene, CDR1 is LNHDA and CDR2 is SQIVND (reference sequence). The CDR3 covers 17 residues. V was pared by 9 bases and J by 1 base, with 23 bases between. The CDR3 here is CASRPRWYAPGTDTQYF. CDR3 DNA sequence: TGTGCCAGCCGACCCAGGTGGTACGCCCCCGGCACAGATACGCAGTATTTT.

The rearrangement links TRBV14 to TRBJ1-1, with a possible D match to TRBD1 (5 bases). The V gene lost 3 bases and the J gene lost 4 bases, with 15 bases spanning the gap. CDR1 is SGHDN and CDR2 is FVKESK in the germline V gene. The CDR3 covers 15 residues. The CDR3 loop reads CASSQIGAGSTEAFF. In DNA, the CDR3 is TGTGCCAGCAGCCAGATAGGCGCAGGGAGCACTGAAGCTTTCTTT.

J is TRBJ2-1 and V is TRBV6-1; 10 positions agree with TRBD2. CDR3 length equals 13 residues. Per germline, CDR1 MNHNS and CDR2 SASEGT. V lost 6 bases, J lost 6 bases, and 2 bases stayed unmatched. The CDR3 DNA is TGTGCCAGCAGAGCGGGGGGGCGCAATGAGCAGTTCTTC. Its protein is CASRAGGRNEQFF.

The chain is built from TRBV12-3 or TRBV12-4 and TRBJ2-3; no clear D gene. The germline V and J ends were trimmed by 0 bases and 0 bases, with 4 bases remaining between them. The CDR3 extends over 14 amino acids. This CDR3 reads CASSLARSTDTQYF. In DNA, the CDR3 is TGTGCCAGCAGTTTAGCGCGCAGCACAGATACGCAGTATTTT.

In its sample, this clonotype was seen a few times. The rearrangement joins TRBV28 to TRBJ2-1; D is unclear. CDR1 MDHEN and CDR2 SYDVKM come from the germline V gene. Trimming took 2 bases from V and 6 from J, leaving 8 bases between them. This CDR3 contains 13 residues. This CDR3 reads CASSLQFANEQFF. For the CDR3, the DNA is TGTGCCAGCAGTTTACAGTTTGCCAATGAGCAGTTCTTC.

The CDR3 region is CASSKDRANTGELFF. CDR3 nucleotides: TGTGCCAGCAGCAAGGACAGGGCCAACACCGGGGAGCTGTTTTTT. The chain joins TRBV6-1 to TRBJ2-2; 8 bases fit TRBD1. CDR1 MNHNS and CDR2 SASEGT come from the germline V gene. V was clipped by 6 bases and J by 2 bases; unmatched bases: 5. The CDR3 consists of 15 residues.

This clonotype has only a few counts. J is TRBJ2-4 and V is TRBV19, with 14 bases matching TRBD2. Germline V lookup: CDR1 LNHDA, CDR2 SQIVND (reference sequence). V lost 8 bases, J lost 0 bases, and 9 bases stayed unmatched. The CDR3 sequence is 18 residues long. The CDR3 nucleotides read TGTGCCAGTGCGCAGACTAGCGGGGGGGCTCTAGCCAAAAACATTCAGTACTTC. It codes for CASAQTSGGALAKNIQYF.

A few counts support this clonotype. The chain uses TRBV5-6 and TRBJ2-7; either TRBD1 or TRBD2 may supply D (5 bases each). CDR1 and CDR2 (germline): SGHDT, YYEEEE. V was shortened by 2 bases and J by 5 bases, with 20 bases between the two germline ends. The CDR3 is 16 amino acids. The CDR3 bases are TGTGCCAGCAGCTTTGCTACCGGGACCTTCCCTCACGAGCAGTACTTC. Its translation: CASSFATGTFPHEQYF. The full variable domain, in which reference TRBV5-6 and TRBJ2-7 provide the parts outside the CDR3, is DAGVTQSPTHLIKTRGQQVTLRCSPKSGHDTVSWYQQALGQGPQFIFQYYEEEERQRGNFPDRFSGHQFPNYSSELNVNALLLGDSALYLCASSFATGTFPHEQYFGPGTRLTVT.

The rearrangement joins TRBV11-2 to TRBJ2-1; D remains ambiguous. Trimming removed 8 bases from V and 8 bases from J, with 7 bases in between. The CDR3 extends over 10 amino acids. Germline CDR1 and CDR2: SGHAT and FQNNGV. CDR3 loop: CASSWDEQFF. As DNA, the CDR3 is TGTGCCAGCTCCTGGGATGAGCAGTTCTTC.

The rearrangement links TRBV20-1 to TRBJ2-1; 12 positions match TRBD2. This CDR3 is 17 amino acids long. V was pared by 6 bases and J by 0 bases, with 9 bases of the junction left unmatched. Germline-derived CDR1 and CDR2 are DFQATT and SNEGSKA (reference sequence). CDR3 DNA: TGCAGTGCACGCAGCCTAGCGGGAGGGCCCTCCTACAATGAGCAGTTCTTC. Translation gives CSARSLAGGPSYNEQFF.

This clonotype was observed a handful of times. This chain connects TRBV19 to TRBJ1-3; D gene ambiguous. The germline V gene has CDR1 LNHDA and CDR2 SQIVND (reference sequence). CDR3 length: 13 residues. V shed 4 bases and J shed 3 bases, with 7 bases lying between them. CDR3 loop: CASSTIFGNTIYF. The CDR3 DNA follows: TGTGCCAGTAGTACTATTTTTGGAAACACCATATATTTT. Together with reference TRBV19 and TRBJ1-3, the CDR3 gives the full variable domain: DGGITQSPKYLFRKEGQNVTLSCEQNLNHDAMYWYRQDPGQGLRLIYYSQIVNDFQKGDIAEGYSVSREKKESFPLTVTSAQKNPTAFYLCASSTIFGNTIYFGEGSWLTVV.

This clonotype appeared a few times. V gene TRBV23-1 combines with J gene TRBJ2-3; 14 bases match TRBD2. TRBV23-1 is an ORF for which the function is uncertain. CDR3 length: 15 amino acids. The ends lost 6 bases at V and 4 bases at J; junction bases unmatched: 3. Here the CDR3 reads CASRGLAGVPDTQYF. CDR3 coding DNA: TGCGCCAGCAGGGGACTAGCGGGAGTTCCAGATACGCAGTATTTT.

This chain links TRBV7-2 with TRBJ2-3; D is ambiguous. CDR3 size: 13 residues. Trimming cost V 10 bases and J 5 bases, with 16 bases left between them. Germline CDR1 SGHTA, CDR2 FQGNSA. The CDR3 protein is CAIGSPRGDTQYF. As DNA, the CDR3 is TGTGCCATTGGCAGCCCACGTGGAGATACGCAGTATTTT. Variable domain in full (rest from reference TRBV7-2 and TRBJ2-3): GAGVSQSPSNKVTEKGKDVELRCDPISGHTALYWYRQSLGQGLEFLIYFQGNSAPDKSGLPSDRFSAERTGGSVSTLTIQRTQQEDSAVYLCAIGSPRGDTQYFGPGTRLTVL.